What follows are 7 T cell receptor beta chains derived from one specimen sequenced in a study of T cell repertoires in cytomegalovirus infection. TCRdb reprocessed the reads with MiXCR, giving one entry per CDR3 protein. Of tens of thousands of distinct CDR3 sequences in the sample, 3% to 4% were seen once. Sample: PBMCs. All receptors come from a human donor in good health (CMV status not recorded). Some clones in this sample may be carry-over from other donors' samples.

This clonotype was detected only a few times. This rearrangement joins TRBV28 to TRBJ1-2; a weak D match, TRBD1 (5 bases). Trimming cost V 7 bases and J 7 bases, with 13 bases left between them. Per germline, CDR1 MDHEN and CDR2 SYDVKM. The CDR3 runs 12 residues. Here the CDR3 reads CASKPGGVGYTF. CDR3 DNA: TGTGCCAGCAAACCGGGAGGGGTTGGCTACACCTTC.

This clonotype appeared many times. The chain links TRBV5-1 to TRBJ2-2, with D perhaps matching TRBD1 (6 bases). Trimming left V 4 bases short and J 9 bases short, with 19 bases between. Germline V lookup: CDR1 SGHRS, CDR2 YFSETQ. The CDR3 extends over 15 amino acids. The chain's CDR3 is CASSPGSQGNRELFF. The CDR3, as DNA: TGCGCCAGCAGCCCCGGGTCTCAGGGGAACCGGGAGCTGTTTTTT.

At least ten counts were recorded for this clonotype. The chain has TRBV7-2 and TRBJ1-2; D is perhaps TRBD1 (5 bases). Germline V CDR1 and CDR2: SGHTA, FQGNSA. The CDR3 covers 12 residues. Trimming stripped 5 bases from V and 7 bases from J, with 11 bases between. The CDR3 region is CASSPGGFGYTF. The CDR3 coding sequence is TGTGCCAGCAGCCCGGGGGGGTTTGGCTACACCTTC.

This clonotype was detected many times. CDR3 DNA sequence: TGTGCCAGCAGCTTAAGCTCAGGGGACGAGCAGTACTTC. Translation: CASSLSSGDEQYF. V and J are TRBV7-3 and TRBJ2-7, with D tentatively TRBD1 (6 bases). Germline loops: CDR1 SGHTA, CDR2 FQGTGA. The CDR3 length is 13 residues. Trimming removed 1 base from V and 5 bases from J, with 9 bases in between.

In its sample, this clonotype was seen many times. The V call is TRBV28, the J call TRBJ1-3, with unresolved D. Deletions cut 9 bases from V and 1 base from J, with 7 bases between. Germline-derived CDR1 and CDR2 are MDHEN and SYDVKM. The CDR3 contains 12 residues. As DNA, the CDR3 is TGTGCCAGTCGGGAATCTGGAAACACCATATATTTT. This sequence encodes CASRESGNTIYF.

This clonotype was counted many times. In nucleotides, the CDR3 is TGTGCCAGCAGACCTGGGGGGGCGGGGGAGCAGTACTTC. Amino acid sequence: CASRPGGAGEQYF. This chain uses TRBV28 with TRBJ2-7; D might be TRBD2 (7 bases). The CDR3 spans 13 residues. The germline gives CDR1 MDHEN, CDR2 SYDVKM. V was cut by 6 bases and J by 7 bases, with 16 bases left in between.

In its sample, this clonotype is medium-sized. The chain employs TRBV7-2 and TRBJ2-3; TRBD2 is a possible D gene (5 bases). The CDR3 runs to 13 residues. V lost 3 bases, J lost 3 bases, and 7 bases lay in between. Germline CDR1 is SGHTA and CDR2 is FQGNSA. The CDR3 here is CASSFPGTDTQYF. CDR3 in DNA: TGTGCCAGCAGCTTTCCGGGGACAGATACGCAGTATTTT. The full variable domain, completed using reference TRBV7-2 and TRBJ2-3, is GAGVSQSPSNKVTEKGKDVELRCDPISGHTALYWYRQSLGQGLEFLIYFQGNSAPDKSGLPSDRFSAERTGGSVSTLTIQRTQQEDSAVYLCASSFPGTDTQYFGPGTRLTVL.